The clone carrying this T cell receptor (beta chain) was detected a few times. Grouping used clinical history reported by participants in a survey and questionnaire. This entry belongs to a study of blood T cell repertoires in COVID-19. V lost 2 bases and J 0 bases, leaving 6 bases between the germline ends. Germline V gene data show CDR1 as SGHDT and CDR2 as YYEEEE. The CDR3 has 13 residues. Sequencing used immunoSEQ multiplex PCR; TCRdb keeps in-frame clones, though not all of them. The sample holds 120,000 to 150,000 clones, over 75% seen once. Sample: PBMCs or T cells enriched from blood (not recorded which). The V gene is TRBV5-6, the J gene TRBJ2-7, with D uncertain. This clonotype was obtained from a woman aged 25 to 45 with acute COVID-19. CDR3 loop: CASSFSGSYEQYF. In DNA form, the CDR3 reads TGTGCCAGCAGCTTTTCGGGCTCCTACGAGCAGTACTTC.